The present entry profiles one T cell receptor (beta chain) with its context. Its matching antigen is unknown. The sample belongs to a study of T cell responses to AZD1222 COVID-19 vaccine. The CDR3 loop spans 15 amino acids. V was cut by 6 bases and J by 3 bases, with 15 bases left in between. Germline lookup yields CDR1 LNHDA and CDR2 SQIVND (reference sequence). Here immunoSEQ multiplex PCR was the method, and the copy in TCRdb shows in-frame clones only, minus some. This table has around 75,000 clones, about nine tenths appearing once. General study points: Targeting of unmutated variant regions was reportedly seen in nearly half of spike-specific TCRs. Donors were chiefly white British, with a greater number of females, and clonal diversity was perhaps underestimated.

The sequences come from peripheral blood, collected 28 days after the second dose of the MenACWY control vaccine. The rearrangement links TRBV19 to TRBJ1-3, with a weak D call TRBD1 (6 bases). The source of this sequence is an adult who received the MenACWY meningococcal vaccine as a control. CDR3 in amino acids: CASSLSGDFGNTIYF. In nucleotides, the CDR3 is TGTGCCAGTAGCCTATCAGGGGATTTTGGAAACACCATATATTTT.